The clone carrying this T cell receptor beta chain was detected ten times or more. Its antigen is undetermined. This record comes from a study of blood T cells in healthy people across ages. Healthy individuals of Caucasian origin from Russia, aged about 6 to 100, served as donors. Losses at the gene ends were 2 bases for V and 1 base for J; bases not matched to a gene: 5. Germline CDR1 is DFQATT and CDR2 is SNEGSKA (reference sequence). The CDR3 runs to 15 residues. Findings of the study overall: A conclusive naive versus antigen-experienced comparison was prevented by the unsorted PBMCs.

Primed by a sample-barcoded 5' primer and a J-beta primer mix, a second PCR proceeded for roughly 7 to 11 cycles. From the 5' RACE reads, TCRdb called clonotypes with MiXCR, one entry per CDR3 protein. This sample carries hundreds of thousands of distinct CDR3 sequences, around two fifths of them seen once, and the ten largest clones take 25% to 30%. The TCR was taken from a man older than 75 in good health. Sequenced sample: blood. The chain is built from TRBV20-1 and TRBJ2-4; 7 bases agree with TRBD2. CDR3 sequence reads: CSARNGRRAKNIQYF. The CDR3 DNA reads TGCAGTGCTAGAAACGGGAGGAGGGCCAAAAACATTCAGTACTTC.